Below are 13 T cell receptor beta chains sequenced from a single sample in a study of vaccination and CD4 T cells after COVID-19. These receptors' targets are unknown. Time point described: late sampling 161 to 241 days after vaccination in a few convalescent patients. Treatment specified: roughly 10-day PBMC culture with coronavirus spike peptide pools or control peptides (ViraFEST assay). Sequencing of the DNA from cultured CD4+ T cells was carried out with the Oncomine TCR Beta short-read assay. TCRdb redid the calling of the PCR reads with MiXCR, one entry per CDR3 protein. The sample lists tens of thousands of distinct CDR3 sequences; 42% were seen once. The sequencing used CD4+ T cells from blood, cultured in vitro, collected about 7 months after SARS-CoV-2 vaccination. These receptors all stem from a human donor who had recovered from COVID-19.

This clonotype has just a few counts. V gene TRBV15 combines with J gene TRBJ2-3; 10 nucleotides align to TRBD2. CDR1 LNHNV and CDR2 YYDKDF come from the germline V gene (reference sequence). With 8 bases clipped from V and 0 bases from J, the junction kept 5 bases outside the gene matches. The CDR3 loop spans 15 amino acids. CDR3 region: CATRSGRQSTDTQYF. Written as DNA, the CDR3 is TGTGCCACCCGTAGCGGGAGGCAGAGCACAGATACGCAGTATTTT.

Notes on this clonotype: Compared with germline, one end of the junction differs, possibly owing to a read error. The gene calls are TRBV20-1 and TRBJ2-1, with unresolved D. The germline CDR1 and CDR2 sequences are DFQATT and SNEGSKA (reference sequence). This CDR3 region has 11 residues. CDR3 in DNA: TGCAGTGCTAGAGATTTAAGGAGCACTCTCTTC. This translates into CSARDLRSTLF.

The DNA for the CDR3 is TGTGCCAGCAGCTCCCTCCGGGATCCCCCAGATACGCAGTATTTT. Translation gives CASSSLRDPPDTQYF. The chain employs TRBV7-8 and TRBJ2-3, with TRBD2 as a possible D gene (5 bases). Germline CDR1 SGHVS, CDR2 FQNEAQ. The length of the CDR3 is 15 residues. V lost 4 bases and J lost 4, with 15 bases in between.

V and J are TRBV6-1 and TRBJ2-7; maybe TRBD2 (6 bases). V was shortened by 8 bases and J by 4 bases, with 21 bases between the two germline ends. From germline, CDR1 is MNHNS and CDR2 SASEGT. This CDR3 is 15 amino acids long. The CDR3 here is CASASGGAGTYEQYF. CDR3 in DNA: TGTGCCAGCGCCTCAGGCGGGGCGGGTACTTACGAGCAGTACTTC.

The chain employs TRBV19 and TRBJ1-6, with D uncertain. This CDR3 is 13 amino acids long. Trimming took off 5 bases at V and 7 bases at J, with 9 bases between the two ends. Germline CDR1 and CDR2: LNHDA and SQIVND (reference sequence). The CDR3 coding sequence is TGTGCCAGTAGTGAGTTGGGAAATTCACCCCTCCACTTT. Encoded protein: CASSELGNSPLHF.

The V gene is TRBV19, the J gene TRBJ2-7, with 9 positions matching TRBD2. CDR1 and CDR2 (germline): LNHDA, SQIVND (reference sequence). The CDR3 loop spans 13 amino acids. The J segment lost 4 bases and the V segment lost 4 bases, leaving 2 bases of the junction unmatched. CDR3 protein: CASSRREGYEQYF. Here the CDR3 DNA reads TGTGCCAGTAGTAGGCGGGAGGGATACGAGCAGTACTTC.

The V call is TRBV6-1, the J call TRBJ2-5; 9 bases agree with TRBD2. CDR3 size: 15 residues. The V and J ends lost 4 bases and 1 base, in that order; junction bases with no gene match: 4. Germline values: CDR1 MNHNS, CDR2 SASEGT. The chain's CDR3 is CASSATSGTQETQYF. The CDR3 DNA reads as TGTGCCAGCAGTGCGACTAGCGGTACCCAAGAGACCCAGTACTTC.

This clonotype was observed a handful of times. The chain couples TRBV20-1 to TRBJ1-1; unclear D gene. From germline, CDR1 is DFQATT and CDR2 SNEGSKA (reference sequence). Trimming cost V 6 bases and J 1 base, with 9 bases left between them. This CDR3 is 12 amino acids long. CDR3 DNA: TGCAGTGCCCCGCCGGCGAACACTGAAGCTTTCTTT. Translated: CSAPPANTEAFF.

In this sample, this clonotype is medium-sized. This chain connects TRBV28 to TRBJ2-7, with 7 positions matching TRBD2. The CDR3 runs to 14 residues. J gave up 7 bases and V 5 bases, and 11 bases lay outside the gene matches. Germline V lookup: CDR1 MDHEN, CDR2 SYDVKM. The CDR3 spells CASSPTSPLGEQYF. The DNA for the CDR3 is TGTGCCAGCAGTCCGACTAGCCCCCTGGGGGAGCAGTACTTC.

The CDR3 coding sequence is TGTGCCAGCAGTTCAGGGGGCGTGGAGACCCAGTACTTC. It codes for CASSSGGVETQYF. The rearrangement joins TRBV28 to TRBJ2-5; TRBD1 aligns across 8 bases. This CDR3 comprises 13 residues. The germline V gene encodes CDR1 MDHEN and CDR2 SYDVKM. V shed 4 bases, J shed 5 bases, and the junction held 3 bases outside the gene matches.

This clonotype was counted only a few times. The chain combines TRBV7-9 with TRBJ2-5, with 9 bases identical to TRBD1. The CDR3 spans 16 residues. Germline V gene sequence: CDR1 SEHNR, CDR2 FQNEAQ (reference sequence). V lost 3 bases to trimming and J lost 2 bases; unmatched junction nucleotides: 7. Here the CDR3 DNA reads TGTGCCAGCAGCTTGGGACAGGGAGTAGAACAAGAGACCCAGTACTTC. Translation gives CASSLGQGVEQETQYF.

The rearrangement links TRBV7-9 to TRBJ2-1; D is uncertain. The CDR3 has 11 residues. The germline V gene has CDR1 SEHNR and CDR2 FQNEAQ (reference sequence). Trimming stripped 5 bases from V and 6 bases from J, with 5 bases between. CDR3: CASSLSNEQFF. The CDR3 nucleotides are TGTGCCAGCAGCCTTAGCAATGAGCAGTTCTTC. The variable domain in full, completed from reference TRBV7-9 and TRBJ2-1, reads DTGVSQNPRHKITKRGQNVTFRCDPISEHNRLYWYRQTLGQGPEFLTYFQNEAQLEKSRLLSDRFSAERPKGSFSTLEIQRTEQGDSAMYLCASSLSNEQFFGPGTRLTVL.

The genes are TRBV4-2 and TRBJ2-1; TRBD2 agrees at 15 bases. Germline V CDR1 and CDR2: LGHNA, YNFKEQ. The CDR3 has 17 amino acids. V was clipped by 1 base and J by 9 bases; unmatched bases: 7. CDR3 in DNA: TGTGCCAGCAGCCAAGGGGGCGGGACTAGCGGGGGGATTGAGCAGTTCTTC. Translation: CASSQGGGTSGGIEQFF.